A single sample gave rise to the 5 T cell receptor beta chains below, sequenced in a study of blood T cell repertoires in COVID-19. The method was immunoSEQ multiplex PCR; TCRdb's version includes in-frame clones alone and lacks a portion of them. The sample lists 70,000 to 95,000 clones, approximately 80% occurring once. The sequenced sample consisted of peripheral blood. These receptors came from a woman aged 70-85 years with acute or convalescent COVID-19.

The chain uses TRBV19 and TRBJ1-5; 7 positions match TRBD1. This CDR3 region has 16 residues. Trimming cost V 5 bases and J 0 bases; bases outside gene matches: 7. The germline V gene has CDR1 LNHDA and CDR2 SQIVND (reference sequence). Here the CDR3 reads CASSERGTDSNQPQHF. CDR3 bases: TGTGCCAGTAGTGAGAGAGGGACAGATAGCAATCAGCCCCAGCATTTT. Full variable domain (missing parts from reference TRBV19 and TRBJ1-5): DGGITQSPKYLFRKEGQNVTLSCEQNLNHDAMYWYRQDPGQGLRLIYYSQIVNDFQKGDIAEGYSVSREKKESFPLTVTSAQKNPTAFYLCASSERGTDSNQPQHFGDGTRLSIL.

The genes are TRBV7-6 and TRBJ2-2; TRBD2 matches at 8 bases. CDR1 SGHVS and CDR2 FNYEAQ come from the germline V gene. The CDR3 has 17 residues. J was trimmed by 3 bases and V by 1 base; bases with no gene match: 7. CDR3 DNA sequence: TGTGCCAGCAGCTTAGATGTCTCGCGGGAGGACACCGGGGAGCTGTTTTTT. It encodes CASSLDVSREDTGELFF. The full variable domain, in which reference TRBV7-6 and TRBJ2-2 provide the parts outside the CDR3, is GAGVSQSPRYKVTKRGQDVALRCDPISGHVSLYWYRQALGQGPEFLTYFNYEAQQDKSGLPNDRFSAERPEGSISTLTIQRTEQRDSAMYRCASSLDVSREDTGELFFGEGSRLTVL.

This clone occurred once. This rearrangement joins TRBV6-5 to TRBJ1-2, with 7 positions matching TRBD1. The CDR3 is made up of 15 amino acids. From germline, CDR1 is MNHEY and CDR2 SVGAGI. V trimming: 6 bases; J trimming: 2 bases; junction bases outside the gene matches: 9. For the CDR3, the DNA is TGTGCCAGCAGAGTCCCCGAACAGGGGAACTATGGCTACACCTTC. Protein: CASRVPEQGNYGYTF.

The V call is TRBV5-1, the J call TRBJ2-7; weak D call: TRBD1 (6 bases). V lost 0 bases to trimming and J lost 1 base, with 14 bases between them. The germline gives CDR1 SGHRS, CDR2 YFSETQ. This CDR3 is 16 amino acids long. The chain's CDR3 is CASSLAAAGVSYEQYF. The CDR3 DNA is TGCGCCAGCAGCTTGGCCGCGGCAGGGGTTTCCTACGAGCAGTACTTC.

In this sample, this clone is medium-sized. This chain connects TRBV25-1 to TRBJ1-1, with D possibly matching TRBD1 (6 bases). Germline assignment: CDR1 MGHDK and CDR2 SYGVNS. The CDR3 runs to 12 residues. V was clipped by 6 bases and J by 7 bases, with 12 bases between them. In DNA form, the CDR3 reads TGTGCCAGCAGCTTTACAGGGAGTGAAGCTTTCTTT. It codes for CASSFTGSEAFF.